This T cell receptor (beta chain) appears in the sequencing data of a study of CD8+ T cells in alopecia areata. Study observations and caveats: Mice showed clearer TCR sharing than patients did, a gap that was possibly HLA-related. The study also sequences resident alphabeta T cells of normal skin in scalp samples.

Comment on this clone: What it binds is unknown.

This CDR3 comprises 17 residues. Germline CDR1 PRHDT, CDR2 FYEKMQ (reference sequence). With V trimmed by 5 bases and J by 1 base, 6 bases remained unmatched. Punch biopsies of lesional scalp, plus peripheral blood, were taken from alopecia areata patients. Sorted populations comprised CD4+ and CD8+ T cells obtained from PBMCs. cDNA prepared by RNA extraction and subsequent reverse transcription served as the template for sequencing. Libraries were prepared by immunoSEQ multiplex PCR; TCRdb keeps only in-frame clonotypes and omits some of them. Counted here are some 170,000 clones, approximately 70% occurring once; the ten biggest clones make up roughly an eighth.

This receptor was identified in a human donor with alopecia areata. The chain has TRBV13 and TRBJ2-3; 13 positions agree with TRBD2. This specimen was CD8+ T cells sorted from blood, taken at week 0. CDR3 region: CASSNIGLAGGTDTQYF. The DNA for the CDR3 is TGTGCCAGCAGCAACATCGGACTAGCGGGGGGCACAGATACGCAGTATTTT.